This entry describes one T cell receptor beta chain. As yet, its antigen is unknown. The data stem from a study of cytomegalovirus exposure and HLA in healthy donors. Study observations and caveats: Reportedly, a later analysis found an Asian-associated ancestry cluster had fewer N-insertions than the approximately 600-donor mean.

Germline V gene data show CDR1 as MRHNA and CDR2 as SNTAGT. V lost 2 bases and J lost 0, with 9 bases in between. The CDR3 totals 15 residues. It was with 60 Vbeta and 13 Jbeta primers that the PCR ran. Libraries were prepared by immunoSEQ multiplex PCR; TCRdb keeps only in-frame clonotypes and omits some of them. The table records fewer than 75,000 clones, roughly 84% of them present only once. The chain uses TRBV6-4 and TRBJ2-3; the D gene is possibly TRBD1 (5 bases). The sequence came from a woman in her twenties or thirties in good health and CMV-seronegative. The sample was PBMCs. The CDR3 is CASSDGASSTDTQYF. As DNA, the CDR3 is TGTGCCAGCAGTGACGGGGCCTCTAGCACAGATACGCAGTATTTT.